These 9 T cell receptor beta chains were all obtained from the same sample, sequenced in a study of cytomegalovirus exposure and HLA in healthy donors (TCRdb year 2017). The library came from the immunoSEQ multiplex PCR assay. For the multiplex PCR, a mixture combining 60 forward primers for TCR Vbeta segments and 13 reverse primers for TCR Jbeta segments was used. The clones in this table, taken by TCRdb from immuneACCESS, are in-frame only. Not every clone is retained; where verified, under half of the shortfall comes from an unresolved V gene, and the cause of the rest is unknown. This sample comprises more than 100,000 clones, around 75% of them detected only once. More than 2% of the sample is taken by the ten largest. Specimen: PBMCs. These receptor sequences come from a man aged 25-45 years in good health and CMV-seronegative.

The chain employs TRBV9 and TRBJ2-2, with 13 bases identical to TRBD2. Germline V gives CDR1 SGDLS, CDR2 YYNGEE. V shed 4 bases, J shed 7 bases, and the junction held 7 bases outside the gene matches. This CDR3 spans 16 amino acids. This CDR3 reads CASSLTSGGANGELFF. DNA of the CDR3: TGTGCCAGCAGCTTAACTAGCGGGGGGGCAAACGGGGAGCTGTTTTTT.

This clone was counted between two and nine times. The V and J genes are TRBV10-1 and TRBJ1-1; weak D call: TRBD1 (6 bases). V was trimmed by 3 bases and J by 1 base, leaving 12 bases between them. Germline values: CDR1 WNHNN, CDR2 SYGVQD (reference sequence). The CDR3 has 15 amino acids. The CDR3, as DNA: TGCGCCAGCAGTGAATCTACAGGGACGAACACTGAAGCTTTCTTT. This gives the protein CASSESTGTNTEAFF.

V gene TRBV4-3 combines with J gene TRBJ2-1, with TRBD1 identical over 10 bases. Germline CDR1 reads LGHNA; CDR2 reads YSLEER. The length of the CDR3 is 18 residues. V was pared by 0 bases and J by 9 bases, with 14 bases of the junction left unmatched. The CDR3 spells CASSQDRNEGTGDSEQFF. The DNA of the CDR3 is TGCGCCAGCAGCCAAGATAGAAATGAGGGGACAGGGGACAGTGAGCAGTTCTTC.

The chain carries TRBV6-5 and TRBJ2-7; 11 bases are a match to TRBD1. The CDR3 contains 16 residues. Germline lookup yields CDR1 MNHEY and CDR2 SVGAGI. V shed 0 bases, J shed 1 base, and the junction held 2 bases outside the gene matches. The DNA of the CDR3 is TGTGCCAGCAGTTACTCCGGGACAGGGGGATCCTACGAGCAGTACTTC. This codes for CASSYSGTGGSYEQYF.

The chain couples TRBV28 to TRBJ2-3, with TRBD2 identical over 13 bases. The CDR3 runs to 19 residues. Germline CDR1 MDHEN, CDR2 SYDVKM. V was pared by 3 bases and J by 4 bases, with 13 bases of the junction left unmatched. This CDR3 is CASSFQGTSGGAGSDTQYF. The CDR3, as DNA: TGTGCCAGCAGTTTTCAAGGAACTAGCGGGGGGGCCGGATCAGATACGCAGTATTTT.

The table lists this clone with a count of one. The CDR3, as DNA: TGTGCCAGCTCACGCGGAGAGACCCAGTACTTC. This translates into CASSRGETQYF. This chain uses TRBV18 with TRBJ2-5; no firm D call. V lost 4 bases and J 4 bases, leaving 4 bases between the germline ends. Germline V gene data show CDR1 as KGHSH and CDR2 as LQKENI. This CDR3 contains 11 residues.

The CDR3 loop reads CASCDRAENTEAFF. The CDR3 DNA sequence: TGTGCCAGCTGTGACAGGGCGGAGAACACTGAAGCTTTCTTT. The chain carries TRBV7-9 and TRBJ1-1, with 7 positions matching TRBD1. This CDR3 region has 14 residues. J lost 1 base, V lost 8 bases, and 7 bases had no gene match. Germline V gene sequence: CDR1 SEHNR, CDR2 FQNEAQ (reference sequence).

The chain joins TRBV5-6 to TRBJ2-6; 8 bases agree with TRBD1. Looked up from germline, CDR1 is SGHDT and CDR2 is YYEEEE. This CDR3 has 17 amino acids. J lost 2 bases, V lost 6 bases, and 10 bases had no gene match. CDR3 DNA: TGTGCCAGCACCATCGACAGGGGTGCTACTGGGGCCAACGTCCTGACTTTC. Translating gives CASTIDRGATGANVLTF.

This clone was picked up one time. J is TRBJ1-3 and V is TRBV9; possible D gene TRBD1, 5 bases. This CDR3 is built from 16 residues. CDR1 is SGDLS, CDR2 YYNGEE, per germline. Trimming shortened V by 2 bases and J by 4 bases, and 16 bases separated the two germline ends. The CDR3 here is CASSVMTATPGNTIYF. CDR3 in DNA: TGTGCCAGCAGCGTCATGACAGCTACCCCCGGAAACACCATATATTTT.